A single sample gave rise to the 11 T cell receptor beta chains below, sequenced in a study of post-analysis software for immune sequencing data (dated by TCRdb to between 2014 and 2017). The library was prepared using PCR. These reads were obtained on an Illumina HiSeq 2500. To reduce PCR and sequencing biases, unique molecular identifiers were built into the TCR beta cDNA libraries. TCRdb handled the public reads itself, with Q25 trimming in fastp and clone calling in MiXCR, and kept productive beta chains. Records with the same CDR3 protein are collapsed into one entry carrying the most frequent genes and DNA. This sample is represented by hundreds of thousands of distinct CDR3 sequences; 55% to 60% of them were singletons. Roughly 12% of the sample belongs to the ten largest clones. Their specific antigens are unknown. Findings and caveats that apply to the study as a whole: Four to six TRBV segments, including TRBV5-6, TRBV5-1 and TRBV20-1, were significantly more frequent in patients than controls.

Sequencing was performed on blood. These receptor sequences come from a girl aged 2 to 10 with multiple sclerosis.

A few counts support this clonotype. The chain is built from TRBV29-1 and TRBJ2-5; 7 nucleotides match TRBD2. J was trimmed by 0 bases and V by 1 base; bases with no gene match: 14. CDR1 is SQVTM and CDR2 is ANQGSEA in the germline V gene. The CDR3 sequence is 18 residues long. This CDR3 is CSVEAMWLGSGNQETQYF. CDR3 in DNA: TGCAGCGTTGAAGCAATGTGGTTGGGCAGCGGGAACCAAGAGACCCAGTACTTC.

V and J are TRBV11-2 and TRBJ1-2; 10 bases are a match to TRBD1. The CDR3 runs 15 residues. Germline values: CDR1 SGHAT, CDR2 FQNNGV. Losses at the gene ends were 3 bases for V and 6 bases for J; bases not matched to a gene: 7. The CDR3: CASSFVTGTGDGYTF. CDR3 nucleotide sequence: TGTGCCAGCAGCTTTGTTACCGGGACAGGGGATGGCTACACCTTC.

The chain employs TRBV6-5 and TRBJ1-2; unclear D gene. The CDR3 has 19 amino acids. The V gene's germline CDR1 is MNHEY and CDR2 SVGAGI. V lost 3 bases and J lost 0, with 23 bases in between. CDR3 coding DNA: TGTGCCAGCAGTTATTTGACCCTGACACTACGGTCGACTAACTATGGCTACACCTTC. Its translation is CASSYLTLTLRSTNYGYTF.

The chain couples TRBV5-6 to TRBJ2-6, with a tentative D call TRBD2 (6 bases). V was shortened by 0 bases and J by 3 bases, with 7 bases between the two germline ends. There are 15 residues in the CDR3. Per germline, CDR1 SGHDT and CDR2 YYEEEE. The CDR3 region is CASSLGGVGANVLTF. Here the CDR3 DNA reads TGTGCCAGCAGCTTGGGGGGGGTTGGGGCCAACGTCCTGACTTTC. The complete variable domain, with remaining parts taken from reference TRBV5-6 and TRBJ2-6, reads DAGVTQSPTHLIKTRGQQVTLRCSPKSGHDTVSWYQQALGQGPQFIFQYYEEEERQRGNFPDRFSGHQFPNYSSELNVNALLLGDSALYLCASSLGGVGANVLTFGAGSRLTVL.

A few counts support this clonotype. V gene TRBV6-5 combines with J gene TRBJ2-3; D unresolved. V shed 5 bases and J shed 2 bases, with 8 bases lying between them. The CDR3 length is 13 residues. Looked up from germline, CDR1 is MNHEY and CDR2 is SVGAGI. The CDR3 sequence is CASSRYTTDTQYF. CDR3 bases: TGTGCCAGCAGTAGATACACCACAGATACGCAGTATTTT.

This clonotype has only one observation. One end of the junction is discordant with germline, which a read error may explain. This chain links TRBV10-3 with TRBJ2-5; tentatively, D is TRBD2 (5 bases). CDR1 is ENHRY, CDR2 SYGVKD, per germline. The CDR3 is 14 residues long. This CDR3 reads CAVSEAGTEETQYF. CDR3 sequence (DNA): TGTGCCGTCAGTGAGGCGGGTACAGAAGAGACCCAGTACTTC.

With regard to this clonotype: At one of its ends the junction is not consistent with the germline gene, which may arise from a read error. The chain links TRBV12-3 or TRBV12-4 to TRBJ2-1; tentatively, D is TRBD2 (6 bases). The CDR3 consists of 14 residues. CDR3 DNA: TGTGTCAGCAGCTCGACTAGAACTGTCGATGAGCAGTTCTTC. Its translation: CVSSSTRTVDEQFF.

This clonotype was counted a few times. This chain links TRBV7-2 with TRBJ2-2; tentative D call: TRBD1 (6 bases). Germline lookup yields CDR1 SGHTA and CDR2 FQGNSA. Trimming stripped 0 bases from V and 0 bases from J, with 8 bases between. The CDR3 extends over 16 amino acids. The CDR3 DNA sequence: TGTGCCAGCAGCTTAGCGGACAGAGCGAACACCGGGGAGCTGTTTTTT. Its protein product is CASSLADRANTGELFF.

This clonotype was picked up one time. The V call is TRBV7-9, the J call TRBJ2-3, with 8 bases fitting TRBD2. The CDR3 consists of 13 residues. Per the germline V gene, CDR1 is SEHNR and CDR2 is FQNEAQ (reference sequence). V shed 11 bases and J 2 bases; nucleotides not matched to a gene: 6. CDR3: CARGLANTDTQYF. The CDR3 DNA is TGTGCCCGCGGACTAGCCAACACAGATACGCAGTATTTT.

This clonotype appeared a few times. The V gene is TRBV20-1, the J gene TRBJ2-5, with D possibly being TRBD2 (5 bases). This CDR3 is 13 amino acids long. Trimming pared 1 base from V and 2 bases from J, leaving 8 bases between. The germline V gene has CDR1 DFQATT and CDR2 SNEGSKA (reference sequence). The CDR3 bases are TGCAGTGCTAGAGTACTAGGGCAAGAGACCCAGTACTTC. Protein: CSARVLGQETQYF.

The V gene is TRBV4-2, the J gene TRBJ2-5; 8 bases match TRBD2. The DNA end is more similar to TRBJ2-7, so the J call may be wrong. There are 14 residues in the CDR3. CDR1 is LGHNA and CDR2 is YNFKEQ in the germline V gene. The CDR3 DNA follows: TGTGCCAGCAGCGACAGCGGGAGACGCTACGAGCAGTACTTC. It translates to CASSDSGRRYEQYF.